This T cell receptor beta chain was recovered during a study of T cell responses to AZD1222 COVID-19 vaccine. Measured with immunoSEQ multiplex PCR; TCRdb has only the in-frame clones, and not every one. The sample shows 150,000 to 200,000 clones, around 90% of them seen only once. The CDR3 consists of 16 residues. Germline CDR1 is SGHNT and CDR2 is YYREEE (reference sequence). The V end was cut by 0 bases, the J end by 0 bases, with 10 bases between. The source was peripheral blood, collected 28 days after the second AZD1222 dose. This clonotype was obtained from an adult who received the AZD1222 COVID-19 vaccine. This chain connects TRBV5-4 to TRBJ1-3; D remains ambiguous. The DNA of the CDR3 is TGTGCCAGCAGCTTGGACCCCCTTAGCTCTGGAAACACCATATATTTT. It yields the protein CASSLDPLSSGNTIYF.